The text below deals with one T cell receptor (beta chain). The antigen is undetermined. There are 17 residues in the CDR3. The V gene's germline CDR1 is SGHAT and CDR2 FQNNGV. V lost 4 bases to trimming and J lost 1 base; unmatched junction nucleotides: 10. Combining a sample-barcoded 5' primer with a J-beta primer mix, a second PCR ran for about 6 to 12 cycles. Each CDR3 protein gets one entry after TCRdb re-called the 5' RACE reads with MiXCR. The sample includes about 1.7 million distinct CDR3 sequences, roughly 27% seen only once; the top ten take around 7.7%. These data come from a study of blood T cells in healthy people across ages. Findings and caveats of the study: Correlation between TCR beta diversity and naive T cell percentage was strong. The study found more naive CD4+ cells and higher diversity in long-lived than aged donors.

Isolating PBMCs gave at least 6.5 million of these cells per sample. Samples each yielded at least 5.5 micrograms of total RNA. The source of this sequence is a woman in her 30s in good health. Sequenced material: blood. The J gene is TRBJ2-7, the V gene TRBV11-2; 10 bases align to TRBD2. CDR3 nucleotides: TGTGCCAGCAGCTCGCCGCCCCAGCGGGAGGGTTCCTACGAGCAGTACTTC. It yields the protein CASSSPPQREGSYEQYF.